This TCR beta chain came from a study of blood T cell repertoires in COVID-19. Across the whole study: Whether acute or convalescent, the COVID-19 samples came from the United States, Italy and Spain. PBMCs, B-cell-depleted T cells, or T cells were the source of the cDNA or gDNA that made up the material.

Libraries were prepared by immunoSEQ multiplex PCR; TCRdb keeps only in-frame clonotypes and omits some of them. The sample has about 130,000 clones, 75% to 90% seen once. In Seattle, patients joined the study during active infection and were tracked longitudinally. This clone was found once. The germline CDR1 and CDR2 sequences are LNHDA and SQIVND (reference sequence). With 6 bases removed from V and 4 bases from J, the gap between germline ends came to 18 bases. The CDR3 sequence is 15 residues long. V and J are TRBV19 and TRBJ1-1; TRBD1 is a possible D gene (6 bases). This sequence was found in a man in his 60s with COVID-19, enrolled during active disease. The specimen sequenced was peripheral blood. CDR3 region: CASRTTGISRTEAFF. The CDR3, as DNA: TGTGCCAGTAGGACCACAGGGATTAGCCGCACTGAAGCTTTCTTT.